Listed below are T cell receptor beta chains from one sample, sequenced in a study of graft-versus-host responses after intestinal transplantation. Clones were read by immunoSEQ multiplex PCR, and TCRdb kept only the in-frame ones, dropping some. The table shows 150,000 or so clones, with around nine tenths occurring only once. No antigen has been assigned to these receptors. The specimen was unstimulated CD4+ T cells sorted from spleen or lymph node cells, collected before intestinal transplant. These receptors originate from a human donor who received an intestinal transplant. Each CDR3 is given with its conserved first and last residue. The D gene is left open where the match is weak. The size of a clone is reported for some rows only, either as once, few or many, or as a class for expanded clones.

CDR3nt: TGCGCCAGCAGCCCGGGGCCGGAGAACACTGAAGCTTTCTTT; CDR3aa: CASSPGPENTEAFF; v_gene: TRBV5-1; j_gene: TRBJ1-1; abundance: .; d_gene: .
CDR3nt: TGCAGTGCTGGGAGGGGTGGCCAGCATTTT; CDR3aa: CSAGRGGQHF; v_gene: TRBV20-1; j_gene: TRBJ1-5; abundance: .; d_gene: .
CDR3nt: TGTGCCAGCAGCGTAGGAGCTACCTACAATGAGCAGTTCTTC; CDR3aa: CASSVGATYNEQFF; v_gene: TRBV9; j_gene: TRBJ2-1; abundance: once; d_gene: .
CDR3nt: TGTGCCAGTAGTGTGTACACCGGGACTAGCTCCAATGAGCAGTTCTTC; CDR3aa: CASSVYTGTSSNEQFF; v_gene: TRBV19; j_gene: TRBJ2-1; abundance: .; d_gene: TRBD2
CDR3nt: TGTGCCAGCAGCTTGGTCCAGTCCCGGGAGCCCCAGCATTTT; CDR3aa: CASSLVQSREPQHF; v_gene: TRBV5-6; j_gene: TRBJ1-5; abundance: .; d_gene: .
CDR3nt: TGTGCCAGCTTTGAGGGGGCGATGGTCGAAGCTTTCTTT; CDR3aa: CASFEGAMVEAFF; v_gene: TRBV28; j_gene: TRBJ1-1; abundance: .; d_gene: TRBD1
CDR3nt: TGCGCCAGCAGCCTAGAAGTGGGGAGGACCTACGAGCAGTACTTC; CDR3aa: CASSLEVGRTYEQYF; v_gene: TRBV4-1; j_gene: TRBJ2-7; abundance: .; d_gene: .
CDR3nt: TGTGCCAGCAGTCTCCGGGGGACAGGGGATGGCACTGAAGCTTTCTTT; CDR3aa: CASSLRGTGDGTEAFF; v_gene: TRBV2; j_gene: TRBJ1-1; abundance: .; d_gene: TRBD1
CDR3nt: TGTGCCAGCAGCTTAGGGCGGGTCTTCTACGAGCAGTACTTC; CDR3aa: CASSLGRVFYEQYF; v_gene: TRBV11-2; j_gene: TRBJ2-7; abundance: .; d_gene: .
CDR3nt: TGTGCCAGCAGTTGGGCCCTGGGACAGGCCTACGAGCAGTACTTC; CDR3aa: CASSWALGQAYEQYF; v_gene: TRBV6-5; j_gene: TRBJ2-7; abundance: once; d_gene: TRBD1
CDR3nt: TGTGCCAGCAGCTTGGGACAGGGGTATGAGCCCCAGCATTTT; CDR3aa: CASSLGQGYEPQHF; v_gene: TRBV5-6; j_gene: TRBJ1-5; abundance: .; d_gene: TRBD1
CDR3nt: TGTGCCAGCAGCTTATCTGTAGCGGAGAATGAGCAGTTCTTC; CDR3aa: CASSLSVAENEQFF; v_gene: TRBV7-2; j_gene: TRBJ2-1; abundance: .; d_gene: .